The 31 T cell receptor beta chains reported below all come from one sample, sequenced in a study of chemoradiotherapy in HPV16-positive cancers. Only in-frame clones appear in the TCRdb table, and some are missing; sequencing was by immunoSEQ multiplex PCR. The sample shows tens of thousands of clones, about 88% of them seen only once. The input for sequencing was blood, taken from a patient who underwent chemoradiotherapy. These receptors all come from a human donor with HPV-associated anogenital cancer.

The chain uses TRBV28 and TRBJ2-1; 7 bases map to TRBD2. This CDR3 has 15 residues. CDR1 and CDR2 (germline): MDHEN, SYDVKM. V dropped 6 bases and J dropped 7; count of bases not matched to a gene: 12. DNA for the CDR3: TGTGCCAGCAGGGGGGACTACCCAAGTGAGAATGAGCAGTTCTTC. Protein: CASRGDYPSENEQFF. The entire variable domain, with the rest obtained from reference TRBV28 and TRBJ2-1, is as follows: DVKVTQSSRYLVKRTGEKVFLECVQDMDHENMFWYRQDPGLGLRLIYFSYDVKMKEKGDIPEGYSVSREKKERFSLILESASTNQTSMYLCASRGDYPSENEQFFGPGTRLTVL.

The gene calls are TRBV5-8 and TRBJ1-4; D unresolved. The germline V gene has CDR1 SGHTS and CDR2 YDEGEE. The V and J ends lost 0 bases and 7 bases respectively, with 7 bases between them. The length of the CDR3 is 13 residues. CDR3 DNA: TGTGCCAGCAGCTTGGTGGGGAGTGAAAAACTGTTTTTT. This codes for CASSLVGSEKLFF.

The genes are TRBV6-5 and TRBJ1-1, with no clear D. Trimming stripped 2 bases from V and 6 bases from J, with 4 bases between. The CDR3 length is 11 residues. CDR1 MNHEY and CDR2 SVGAGI come from the germline V gene. CDR3 coding DNA: TGTGCCAGCAGTTACAAGGCTGAAGCTTTCTTT. Translating gives CASSYKAEAFF.

The chain recombines TRBV19 with TRBJ1-6; D unclear. The germline CDR1 and CDR2 sequences are LNHDA and SQIVND (reference sequence). V was clipped by 7 bases and J by 7 bases, with 11 bases between them. The length of the CDR3 is 13 residues. The CDR3 DNA reads as TGTGCCAGTACCCGGGGTATAAATTCACCCCTCCACTTT. This sequence encodes CASTRGINSPLHF.

The chain joins TRBV14 to TRBJ2-3, with D unresolved. V dropped 1 base and J dropped 11 bases, with 13 bases sitting between them. CDR3 length: 13 residues. Germline CDR1 and CDR2: SGHDN and FVKESK. For the CDR3, the DNA is TGTGCCAGCAGCCAAGGTTGGACCCCGAGGCAGTATTTT. Its translation is CASSQGWTPRQYF.

This clone was seen a single time. The V call is TRBV6-6, the J call TRBJ1-5, with D possibly matching TRBD1 (5 bases). Germline CDR1 MNHNY, CDR2 SVGAGI (reference sequence). The V and J ends lost 5 bases and 5 bases respectively, with 10 bases between them. This CDR3 is built from 13 residues. This chain's CDR3 is CASSGGMDQPQHF. The CDR3 nucleotides read TGTGCCAGCAGTGGGGGGATGGATCAGCCCCAGCATTTT.

Of note for this clone: Its ends do not fully match the called genes, so a read error is possible. This chain connects TRBV28 to TRBJ2-1; tentative D call: TRBD2 (6 bases). From germline, CDR1 is MDHEN and CDR2 SYDVKM. The CDR3 extends over 14 amino acids. The CDR3 coding sequence is TGTGCCAGCAGTTTTGGGGGGTCCTCCAATGAGCAGTTCTTC. It translates to CASSFGGSSNEQFF. Using reference TRBV28 and TRBJ2-1 for the parts outside the CDR3, the full variable domain is DVKVTQSSRYLVKRTGEKVFLECVQDMDHENMFWYRQDPGLGLRLIYFSYDVKMKEKGDIPEGYSVSREKKERFSLILESASTNQTSMYLCASSFGGSSNEQFFGPGTRLTVL.

The gene calls are TRBV2 and TRBJ1-6; 10 nucleotides agree with TRBD1. The V gene end was trimmed by 10 bases and the J gene end by 11 bases; junction bases not matched to a gene: 5. The CDR3 contains 12 residues. From germline, CDR1 is SNHLY and CDR2 FYNNEI. This CDR3 is CAIGTGDPPLHF. CDR3 bases: TGTGCCATCGGGACAGGGGACCCACCCCTCCACTTT.

This chain connects TRBV11-2 to TRBJ1-5; the D is unclear. V was shortened by 5 bases and J by 7 bases, with 12 bases between the two germline ends. The CDR3 runs to 13 residues. Germline V gives CDR1 SGHAT, CDR2 FQNNGV. Here the CDR3 reads CASSLTAEQPQHF. The CDR3 DNA is TGTGCCAGCAGCCTTACCGCCGAACAGCCCCAGCATTTT.

The V gene is TRBV18, the J gene TRBJ1-1, with D hard to call. The V end was cut by 3 bases, the J end by 3 bases, with 5 bases between. Germline lookup yields CDR1 KGHSH and CDR2 LQKENI. This CDR3 region has 12 residues. DNA for the CDR3: TGTGCCAGCTCACCTCTGGACACTGAAGCTTTCTTT. This encodes CASSPLDTEAFF.

J is TRBJ2-5 and V is TRBV6-5; D remains unclear. Germline V gene data show CDR1 as MNHEY and CDR2 as SVGAGI. This CDR3 is 14 amino acids long. V gave up 4 bases and J gave up 4 bases, with 13 bases separating them. DNA of the CDR3: TGTGCCAGCAGTTTGGACCACGTTGGAGAGACCCAGTACTTC. This codes for CASSLDHVGETQYF.

The chain employs TRBV19 and TRBJ1-4; D is ambiguous. This CDR3 spans 15 amino acids. Germline CDR1 reads LNHDA; CDR2 reads SQIVND (reference sequence). Trimming removed 3 bases at V and 7 bases at J, with 15 bases between. This CDR3 reads CASSINGPDGEKLFF. CDR3 sequence (DNA): TGTGCCAGTAGTATCAACGGACCTGACGGTGAAAAACTGTTTTTT.

J is TRBJ2-2 and V is TRBV19; 9 nucleotides line up with TRBD1. The germline CDR1 and CDR2 sequences are LNHDA and SQIVND (reference sequence). The CDR3 covers 13 residues. The J segment lost 7 bases and the V segment lost 10 bases, leaving 7 bases of the junction unmatched. Here the CDR3 DNA reads TGTGCCACCCACAGGGGGCAGGTCGGGGAGCTGTTTTTT. This encodes CATHRGQVGELFF.

The rearrangement joins TRBV27 to TRBJ2-7; a possible D gene is TRBD2 (6 bases). V gave up 4 bases and J gave up 2 bases, with 12 bases separating them. The CDR3 runs 14 residues. Germline loops: CDR1 MNHEY, CDR2 SMNVEV (reference sequence). In DNA, the CDR3 is TGTGCCAGCAGTTCACTAGCCGCGACCTACGAGCAGTACTTC. Translated, it gives CASSSLAATYEQYF.

The chain links TRBV29-1 to TRBJ2-1; 9 positions agree with TRBD1. CDR3 size: 13 residues. With V trimmed by 3 bases and J by 7 bases, 4 bases remained unmatched. Germline V gene lookup returns CDR1 SQVTM and CDR2 ANQGSEA. DNA for the CDR3: TGCAGCGTTGACCCGGGACAGGGAAATGAGCAGTTCTTC. It codes for CSVDPGQGNEQFF.

The rearrangement joins TRBV6-5 to TRBJ1-1; D gene ambiguous. Per germline, CDR1 MNHEY and CDR2 SVGAGI. This CDR3 contains 13 residues. V lost 3 bases, J lost 1 base, and 6 bases lay in between. CDR3: CASSYLRNTEAFF. CDR3 nucleotides: TGTGCCAGCAGTTATCTAAGGAACACTGAAGCTTTCTTT.

This sequence joins TRBV18 and TRBJ2-3, with D unclear. This CDR3 has 15 amino acids. Germline CDR1 reads KGHSH; CDR2 reads LQKENI. The V end was cut by 5 bases, the J end by 1 base, with 13 bases between. CDR3 loop: CASSYDLTRTDTQYF. The DNA of the CDR3 is TGTGCCAGCTCATACGACCTTACCCGCACAGATACGCAGTATTTT.

The V call is TRBV6-6, the J call TRBJ1-4; 10 nucleotides align to TRBD1. This CDR3 spans 14 amino acids. CDR1 and CDR2 (germline): MNHNY, SVGAGI (reference sequence). After removal of 6 bases from V and 8 bases from J, the junction contained 6 bases not matched to a gene. DNA for the CDR3: TGTGCCAGCAGACCAGGACAGGGGGAGGAAAAACTGTTTTTT. This gives the protein CASRPGQGEEKLFF.

V is TRBV5-4 and J is TRBJ1-2; 8 positions match TRBD1. V dropped 4 bases and J dropped 0; count of bases not matched to a gene: 8. Germline loops: CDR1 SGHNT, CDR2 YYREEE (reference sequence). The CDR3 loop spans 16 amino acids. For the CDR3, the DNA is TGTGCCAGCAGCCCCGGGACAGGCTCCACTAACTATGGCTACACCTTC. This codes for CASSPGTGSTNYGYTF.

This clone appeared a single time. V and J are TRBV7-2 and TRBJ1-2; tentatively, D is TRBD1 (6 bases). CDR1 and CDR2 (germline): SGHTA, FQGNSA. The CDR3 is made up of 14 amino acids. Trimming stripped 1 base from V and 4 bases from J, with 10 bases between. As DNA, the CDR3 is TGTGCCAGCAGCTTAGGGGCCAGGGGCTATGGCTACACCTTC. This codes for CASSLGARGYGYTF. The variable domain in full, completed from reference TRBV7-2 and TRBJ1-2, reads GAGVSQSPSNKVTEKGKDVELRCDPISGHTALYWYRQSLGQGLEFLIYFQGNSAPDKSGLPSDRFSAERTGGSVSTLTIQRTQQEDSAVYLCASSLGARGYGYTFGSGTRLTVV.

This clone was seen a few times. V usage is TRBV27 and J usage is TRBJ1-5; D gene ambiguous. The V and J ends lost 4 bases and 0 bases respectively, with 10 bases between them. The CDR3 contains 15 residues. CDR1 is MNHEY and CDR2 is SMNVEV in the germline V gene (reference sequence). This CDR3 reads CASSSDNYSNQPQHF. CDR3 coding DNA: TGTGCCAGCAGTTCCGATAATTATAGCAATCAGCCCCAGCATTTT.

The rearrangement uses TRBV27 and TRBJ1-1, with a possible D match to TRBD1 (5 bases). Trimming stripped 1 base from V and 4 bases from J, with 13 bases between. Germline CDR1 reads MNHEY; CDR2 reads SMNVEV (reference sequence). The CDR3 is 15 amino acids. The CDR3 sequence is CASSLYQGVSTEAFF. In DNA, the CDR3 is TGTGCCAGCAGTTTATACCAGGGAGTTAGCACTGAAGCTTTCTTT.

The chain employs TRBV7-3 and TRBJ2-3; no clear D. With 6 bases removed from V and 4 bases from J, the gap between germline ends came to 14 bases. CDR1 SGHTA and CDR2 FQGTGA come from the germline V gene. The CDR3 is 14 amino acids. As DNA, the CDR3 is TGTGCCAGCAGTCCAACCACTTGGCCAGATACGCAGTATTTT. It is translated as CASSPTTWPDTQYF.

The chain carries TRBV19 and TRBJ1-1; D is possibly TRBD1 (5 bases). The V gene's germline CDR1 is LNHDA and CDR2 SQIVND (reference sequence). This CDR3 region has 13 residues. With 5 bases removed from V and 6 bases from J, the gap between germline ends came to 13 bases. The DNA of the CDR3 is TGTGCCAGTAGTCCAAGGGGAGAGGCTGAAGCTTTCTTT. Its translation: CASSPRGEAEAFF.

This rearrangement joins TRBV27 to TRBJ2-1; possibly TRBD1 or TRBD2 for D (6 bases each). The CDR3 totals 15 residues. V was trimmed by 4 bases and J by 9 bases, leaving 19 bases between them. Per the germline V gene, CDR1 is MNHEY and CDR2 is SMNVEV (reference sequence). The CDR3 sequence: CASSSRRGANIEQFF. CDR3 nucleotides: TGTGCCAGCAGTTCCCGAAGGGGGGCCAACATTGAGCAGTTCTTC.

The V and J genes are TRBV27 and TRBJ2-7; D tentatively fits TRBD1 or TRBD2 (5 bases each). This CDR3 contains 14 residues. In germline, CDR1 is MNHEY, CDR2 SMNVEV (reference sequence). V was pared by 6 bases and J by 3 bases, with 15 bases between. DNA for the CDR3: TGTGCCAGCAGAAGACGGGACGCATACTACGAGCAGTACTTC. Amino acid sequence: CASRRRDAYYEQYF.

The chain has TRBV6-5 and TRBJ1-1; no clear D. This CDR3 contains 11 residues. Trimming took off 2 bases at V and 3 bases at J, with 1 base between the two ends. Germline lookup yields CDR1 MNHEY and CDR2 SVGAGI. The CDR3 protein is CASSYHTEAFF. CDR3 coding DNA: TGTGCCAGCAGTTACCACACTGAAGCTTTCTTT.

The chain combines TRBV5-1 with TRBJ1-1; no reliable D call. CDR1 is SGHRS, CDR2 YFSETQ, per germline. The CDR3 consists of 14 residues. Between the trimmed V and J ends, which lost 3 bases and 0 bases, there was a span of 9 bases. CDR3 sequence: CASSSEVMNTEAFF. DNA of the CDR3: TGCGCCAGCAGCTCGGAGGTCATGAACACTGAAGCTTTCTTT.

V gene TRBV13 combines with J gene TRBJ2-3; TRBD1 might be the D (6 bases). The CDR3 has 16 amino acids. Germline V gene lookup returns CDR1 PRHDT and CDR2 FYEKMQ (reference sequence). V lost 5 bases and J lost 3, with 18 bases in between. The CDR3 DNA is TGTGCCAGCAGCCTTGGACAGAATAGGGGGACAGATACGCAGTATTTT. Protein: CASSLGQNRGTDTQYF.

This chain uses TRBV6-4 with TRBJ1-2; D ambiguous. The V end was cut by 0 bases, the J end by 6 bases, with 17 bases between. CDR3 size: 16 residues. Per germline, CDR1 MRHNA and CDR2 SNTAGT. The CDR3 DNA sequence: TGTGCCAGCAGTGACTCGAACGGGTCCCCTGCGGATGGCTACACCTTC. This gives the protein CASSDSNGSPADGYTF.

The gene calls are TRBV18 and TRBJ1-6, with D possibly being TRBD1 (5 bases). The CDR3 contains 16 residues. Trimming removed 6 bases at V and 10 bases at J, with 22 bases between. CDR1 and CDR2 (germline): KGHSH, LQKENI. Written as DNA, the CDR3 is TGTGCCAGCTCGCTCAACTTCGGGACGGTCGGATCACCCCTCCACTTT. It specifies CASSLNFGTVGSPLHF.